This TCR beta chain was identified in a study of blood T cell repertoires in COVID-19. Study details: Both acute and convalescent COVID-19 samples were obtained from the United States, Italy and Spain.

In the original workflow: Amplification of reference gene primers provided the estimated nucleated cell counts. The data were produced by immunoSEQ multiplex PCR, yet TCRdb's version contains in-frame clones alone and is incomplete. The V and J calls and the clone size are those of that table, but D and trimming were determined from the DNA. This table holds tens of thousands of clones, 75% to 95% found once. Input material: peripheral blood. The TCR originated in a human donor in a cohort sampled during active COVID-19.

CDR3 residues: CASSQEAWFGTDTQYF. CDR3 nucleotide sequence: TGTGCCAGCAGCCAAGAAGCGTGGTTTGGCACAGATACGCAGTATTTT. The chain recombines TRBV3-1 (or the pseudogene TRBV3-2) with TRBJ2-3; D is unclear. Germline-derived CDR1 and CDR2 are LGHDT and YNNKEL (reference sequence). V was clipped by 0 bases and J by 1 base, with 11 bases between them. This CDR3 is built from 16 residues.